The present TCR beta chain was sequenced within a study of blood T cell repertoires in COVID-19. Whole-study context: The samples span acute and convalescent COVID-19 from the United States, Italy and Spain. T cells, B-cell-depleted T cells, or PBMCs supplied cDNA or gDNA.

V lost 0 bases and J lost 6; bases outside the gene matches: 6. The CDR3 has 16 amino acids. Germline V CDR1 and CDR2: SGDLS, YYNGEE. TCRdb keeps only in-frame clones here, not all; method: immunoSEQ multiplex PCR. The repertoire includes 65,000 to 95,000 clones, more than 60% of them detected once, and about 15% sits in the top ten. The clonotype was recovered from a human donor in a cohort sampled during active COVID-19. The chain joins TRBV9 to TRBJ2-2; 9 nucleotides line up with TRBD2. The source material was peripheral blood. Here the CDR3 reads CASSVGSSGRPGELFF. The CDR3 region has the DNA TGTGCCAGCAGCGTAGGGTCCAGCGGGAGGCCCGGGGAGCTGTTTTTT.